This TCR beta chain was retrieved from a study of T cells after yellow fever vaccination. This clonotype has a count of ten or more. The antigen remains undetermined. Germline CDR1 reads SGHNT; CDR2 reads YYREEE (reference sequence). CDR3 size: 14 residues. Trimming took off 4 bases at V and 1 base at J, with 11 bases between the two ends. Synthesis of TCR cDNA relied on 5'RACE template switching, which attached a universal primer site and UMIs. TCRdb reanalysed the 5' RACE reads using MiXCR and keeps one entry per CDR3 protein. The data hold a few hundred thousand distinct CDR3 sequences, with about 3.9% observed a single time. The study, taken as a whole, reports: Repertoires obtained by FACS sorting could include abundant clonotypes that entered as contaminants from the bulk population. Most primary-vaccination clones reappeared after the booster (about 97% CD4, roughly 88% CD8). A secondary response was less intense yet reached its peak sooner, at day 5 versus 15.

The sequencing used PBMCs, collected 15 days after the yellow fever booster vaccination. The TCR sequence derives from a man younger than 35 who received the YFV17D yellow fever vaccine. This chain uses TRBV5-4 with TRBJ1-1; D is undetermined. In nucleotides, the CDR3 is TGTGCCAGCAGCCACCAAAGGGAGAACACTGAAGCTTTCTTT. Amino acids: CASSHQRENTEAFF.